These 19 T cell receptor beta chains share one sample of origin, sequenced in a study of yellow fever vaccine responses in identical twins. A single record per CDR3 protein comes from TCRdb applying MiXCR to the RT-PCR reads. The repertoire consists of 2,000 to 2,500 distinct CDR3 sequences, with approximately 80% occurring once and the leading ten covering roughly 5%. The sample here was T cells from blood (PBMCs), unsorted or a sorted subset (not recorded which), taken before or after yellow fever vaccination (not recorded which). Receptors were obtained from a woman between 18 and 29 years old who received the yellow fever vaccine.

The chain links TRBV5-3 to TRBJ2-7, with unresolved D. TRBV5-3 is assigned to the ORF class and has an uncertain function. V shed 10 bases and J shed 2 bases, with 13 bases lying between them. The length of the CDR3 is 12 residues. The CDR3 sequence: CALNRATYEQYF. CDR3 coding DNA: TGTGCCTTGAACCGGGCAACCTACGAGCAGTACTTC.

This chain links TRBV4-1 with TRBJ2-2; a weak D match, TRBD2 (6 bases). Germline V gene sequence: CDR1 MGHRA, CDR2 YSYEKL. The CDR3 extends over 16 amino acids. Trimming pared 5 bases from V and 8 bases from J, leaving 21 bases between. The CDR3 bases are TGCGCCAGCAGCGGAGGCGGGACCTTCCGACCGGGGGAGCTGTTTTTT. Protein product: CASSGGGTFRPGELFF.

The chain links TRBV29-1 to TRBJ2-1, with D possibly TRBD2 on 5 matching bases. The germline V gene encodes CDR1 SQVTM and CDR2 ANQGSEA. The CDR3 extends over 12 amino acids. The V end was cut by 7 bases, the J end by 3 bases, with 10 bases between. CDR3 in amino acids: CSAAGYYNEQFF. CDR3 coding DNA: TGCAGCGCCGCGGGTTACTACAATGAGCAGTTCTTC.

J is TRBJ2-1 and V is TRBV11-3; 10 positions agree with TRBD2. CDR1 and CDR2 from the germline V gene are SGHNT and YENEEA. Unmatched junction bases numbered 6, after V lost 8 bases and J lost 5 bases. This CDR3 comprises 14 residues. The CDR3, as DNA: TGTGCCAGCTGCAGACTAGCGGGCGACAATGAGCAGTTCTTC. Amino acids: CASCRLAGDNEQFF.

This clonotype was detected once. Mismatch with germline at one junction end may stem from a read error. CDR3 loop: CASSSDGNEKLFF. DNA of the CDR3: TGCGCCAGCAGCTCCGACGGTAATGAAAAATTGTTTTTT. The chain uses TRBV5-1 and TRBJ1-4; D is undetermined. Germline lookup yields CDR1 SGHRS and CDR2 YFSETQ. The CDR3 is made up of 13 amino acids.

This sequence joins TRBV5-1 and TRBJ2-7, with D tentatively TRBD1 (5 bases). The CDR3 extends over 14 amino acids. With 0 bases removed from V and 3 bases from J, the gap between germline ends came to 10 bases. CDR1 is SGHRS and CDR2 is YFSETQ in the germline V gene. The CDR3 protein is CASSLEGRDYEQYV. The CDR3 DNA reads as TGCGCCAGCAGCTTGGAGGGCAGGGACTACGAGCAGTACGTC.

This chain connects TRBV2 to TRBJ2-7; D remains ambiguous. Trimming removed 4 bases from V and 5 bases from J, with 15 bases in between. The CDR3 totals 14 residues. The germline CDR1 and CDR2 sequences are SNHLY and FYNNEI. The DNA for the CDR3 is TGTGCCAGCAGTGTGAACAGAGGATGGGACGAGCAGTACTTC. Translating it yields CASSVNRGWDEQYF.

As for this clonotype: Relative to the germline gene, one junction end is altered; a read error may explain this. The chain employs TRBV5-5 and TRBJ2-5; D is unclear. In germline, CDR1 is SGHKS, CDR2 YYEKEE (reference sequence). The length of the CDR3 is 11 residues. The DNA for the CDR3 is TGTGCCAGCAACTTGGGGGAGACCCAGTACTTC. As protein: CASNLGETQYF. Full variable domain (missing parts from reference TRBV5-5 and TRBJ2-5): DAGVTQSPTHLIKTRGQQVTLRCSPISGHKSVSWYQQVLGQGPQFIFQYYEKEERGRGNFPDRFSARQFPNYSSELNVNALLLGDSALYLCASNLGETQYFGPGTRLLVL.

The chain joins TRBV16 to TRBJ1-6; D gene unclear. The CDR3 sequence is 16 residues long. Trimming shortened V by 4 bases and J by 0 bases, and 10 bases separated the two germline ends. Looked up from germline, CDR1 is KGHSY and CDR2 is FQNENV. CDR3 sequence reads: CASSRQVPSYNSPLHF. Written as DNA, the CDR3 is TGTGCCAGCAGCCGGCAAGTCCCCTCCTATAATTCACCCCTCCACTTT.

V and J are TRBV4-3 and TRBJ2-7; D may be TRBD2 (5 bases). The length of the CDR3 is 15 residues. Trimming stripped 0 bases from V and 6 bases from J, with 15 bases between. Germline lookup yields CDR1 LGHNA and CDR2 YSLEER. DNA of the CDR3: TGCGCCAGCAGCCAAGATCCGGGCCGAAGCGGCGAGCAGTACGTC. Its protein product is CASSQDPGRSGEQYV.

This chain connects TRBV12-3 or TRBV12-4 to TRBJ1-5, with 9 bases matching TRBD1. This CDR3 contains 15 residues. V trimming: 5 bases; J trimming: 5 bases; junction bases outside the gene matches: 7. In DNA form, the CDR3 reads TGTGCCAGCAGTCTCGGACAGGGGCTCCATCAGCCCCAGCATTTT. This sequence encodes CASSLGQGLHQPQHF.

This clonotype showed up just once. The CDR3 sequence is CASSQDPGEQYV. The DNA of the CDR3 is TGCGCCAGCAGTCAGGACCCAGGCGAGCAGTACGTC. The chain joins TRBV23-1 to TRBJ2-7, with D unresolved. TRBV23-1 is an ORF, and what it does is uncertain. The V end was cut by 3 bases, the J end by 6 bases, with 9 bases between. The CDR3 length is 12 residues.

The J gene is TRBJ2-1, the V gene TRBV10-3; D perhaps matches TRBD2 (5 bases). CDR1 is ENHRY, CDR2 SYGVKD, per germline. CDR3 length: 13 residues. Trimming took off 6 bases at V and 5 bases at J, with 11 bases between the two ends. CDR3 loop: CAISTFGDNEQFF. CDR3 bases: TGTGCCATCAGCACCTTCGGGGACAATGAGCAGTTCTTC.

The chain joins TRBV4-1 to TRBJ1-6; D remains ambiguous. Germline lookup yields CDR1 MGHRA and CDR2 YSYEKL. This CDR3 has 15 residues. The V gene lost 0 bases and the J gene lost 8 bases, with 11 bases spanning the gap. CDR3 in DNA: TGCGCCAGCAGCCAAGAAGCGGTGAGGCATTCACCCCTCCACTTT. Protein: CASSQEAVRHSPLHF.

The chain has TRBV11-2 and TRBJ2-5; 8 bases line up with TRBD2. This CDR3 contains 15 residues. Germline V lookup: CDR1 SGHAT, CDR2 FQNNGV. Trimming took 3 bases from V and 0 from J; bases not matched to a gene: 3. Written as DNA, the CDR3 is TGTGCCAGCAGCTTTAATAGCGGGAACCAAGAGACCCAGTACTTC. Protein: CASSFNSGNQETQYF. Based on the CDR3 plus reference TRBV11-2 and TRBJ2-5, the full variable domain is EAGVAQSPRYKIIEKRQSVAFWCNPISGHATLYWYQQILGQGPKLLIQFQNNGVVDDSQLPKDRFSAERLKGVDSTLKIQPAKLEDSAVYLCASSFNSGNQETQYFGPGTRLLVL.

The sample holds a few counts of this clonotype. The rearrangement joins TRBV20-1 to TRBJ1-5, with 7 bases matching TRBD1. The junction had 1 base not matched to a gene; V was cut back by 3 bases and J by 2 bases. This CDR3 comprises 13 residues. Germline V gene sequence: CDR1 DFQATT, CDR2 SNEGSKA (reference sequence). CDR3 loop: CSASGTGNQPQHF. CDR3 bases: TGCAGTGCTAGCGGGACAGGCAATCAGCCCCAGCATTTT.

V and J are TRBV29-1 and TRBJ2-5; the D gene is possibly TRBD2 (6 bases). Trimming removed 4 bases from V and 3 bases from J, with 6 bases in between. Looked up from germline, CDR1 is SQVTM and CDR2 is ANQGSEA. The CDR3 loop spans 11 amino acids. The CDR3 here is CSVGGEETQYF. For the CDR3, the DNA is TGCAGCGTTGGGGGGGAAGAGACCCAGTACTTC.

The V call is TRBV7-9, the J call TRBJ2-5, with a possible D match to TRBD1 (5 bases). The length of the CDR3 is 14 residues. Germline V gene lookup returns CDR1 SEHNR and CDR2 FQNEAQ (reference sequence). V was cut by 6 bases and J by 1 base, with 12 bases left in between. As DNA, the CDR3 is TGTGCCAGCAGTTATTACAGGATCCAAGAGACCCAGTACTTC. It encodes CASSYYRIQETQYF. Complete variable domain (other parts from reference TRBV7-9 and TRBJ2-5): DTGVSQNPRHKITKRGQNVTFRCDPISEHNRLYWYRQTLGQGPEFLTYFQNEAQLEKSRLLSDRFSAERPKGSFSTLEIQRTEQGDSAMYLCASSYYRIQETQYFGPGTRLLVL.

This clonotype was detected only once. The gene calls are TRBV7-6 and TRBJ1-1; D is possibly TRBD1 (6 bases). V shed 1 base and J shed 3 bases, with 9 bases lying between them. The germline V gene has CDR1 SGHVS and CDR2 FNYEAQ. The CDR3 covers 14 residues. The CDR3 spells CASSLGGAYTEAFF. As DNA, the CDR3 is TGTGCCAGCAGCTTAGGGGGGGCATACACTGAAGCTTTCTTT.